These 29 T cell receptor beta chains came from one sample sequenced in a study of cytomegalovirus exposure and HLA in healthy donors. Primers: 60 Vbeta forward and 13 Jbeta reverse. Only in-frame clones appear in the TCRdb table, and some are missing; sequencing was by immunoSEQ multiplex PCR. The sample includes about 98,000 clones, roughly 80% of them seen just once. Source material: PBMCs. These receptors all stem from a man aged 60-69 years in good health and CMV-seropositive.

This clone was observed a few times. The chain is built from TRBV30 and TRBJ1-5, with 10 positions matching TRBD1. The J segment lost 4 bases and the V segment lost 2 bases, leaving 5 bases of the junction unmatched. The CDR3 runs 15 residues. Germline CDR1 is GTSNPN and CDR2 is SVGIG (reference sequence). In DNA form, the CDR3 reads TGTGCCTGGAGTCCCGACAGGGGGCTAAATCAGCCCCAGCATTTT. Amino acid sequence: CAWSPDRGLNQPQHF.

The chain is built from TRBV6-1 and TRBJ2-2; perhaps TRBD1 as D (5 bases). There are 13 residues in the CDR3. In germline, CDR1 is MNHNS, CDR2 SASEGT. Trimming took off 6 bases at V and 4 bases at J, with 9 bases between the two ends. CDR3 in DNA: TGTGCCAGCAGGGGGCGCGTCACCGGGGAGCTGTTTTTT. Protein: CASRGRVTGELFF.

The J gene is TRBJ2-7, the V gene TRBV5-8; the D is unclear. V was clipped by 0 bases and J by 0 bases, with 4 bases between them. Per the germline V gene, CDR1 is SGHTS and CDR2 is YDEGEE. The CDR3 is 13 residues long. CDR3 nucleotide sequence: TGTGCCAGCAGCTTGGCGCGCTCCTACGAGCAGTACTTC. It is translated as CASSLARSYEQYF.

This clone was found once. This chain joins TRBV6-1 and TRBJ2-7; 7 nucleotides line up with TRBD1. V was pared by 2 bases and J by 2 bases, with 12 bases of the junction left unmatched. CDR1 MNHNS and CDR2 SASEGT come from the germline V gene. CDR3 length equals 17 residues. CDR3 nucleotides: TGTGCCAGCAGTGAATCGGGTTCGACAGGGTGGCCCTACGAGCAGTACTTC. As protein: CASSESGSTGWPYEQYF.

This CDR3 is CASSELFYSLNQPQHF. The DNA for the CDR3 is TGTGCCAGCAGTGAACTCTTTTACAGCCTCAATCAGCCCCAGCATTTT. J is TRBJ1-5 and V is TRBV6-1; D gene uncertain. The germline CDR1 and CDR2 sequences are MNHNS and SASEGT. The V gene lost 2 bases and the J gene lost 3 bases, with 14 bases spanning the gap. This CDR3 contains 16 residues.

The chain links TRBV30 to TRBJ1-1, with 7 nucleotides matching TRBD1. The CDR3 is made up of 14 amino acids. CDR1 and CDR2 (germline): GTSNPN, SVGIG (reference sequence). Germline trimming cut 6 bases from V and 1 base from J; bases unmatched to any gene: 8. The CDR3 DNA reads as TGTGCCTGCAAACAGGGGACATCGAACACTGAAGCTTTCTTT. It is translated as CACKQGTSNTEAFF.

Only a few counts were recorded for this clone. The rearrangement joins TRBV18 to TRBJ2-7, with 9 bases that match TRBD1. CDR1 is KGHSH and CDR2 is LQKENI in the germline V gene. The CDR3 runs 13 residues. J lost 7 bases, V lost 3 bases, and 4 bases had no gene match. CDR3 sequence: CASSPGQGIEQYF. The CDR3 DNA follows: TGTGCCAGCTCACCCGGACAGGGGATAGAGCAGTACTTC.

This clone occurred a few times. CDR3 sequence reads: CASSKRGTDTQYF. The CDR3 coding sequence is TGTGCCAGCAGCAAGCGCGGCACAGATACGCAGTATTTT. The V gene is TRBV6-5, the J gene TRBJ2-3; the D is unclear. The CDR3 is 13 residues long. The ends were cut back, 6 bases at V and 1 base at J, with 8 bases in the middle. Germline assignment: CDR1 MNHEY and CDR2 SVGAGI.

V usage is TRBV10-2 and J usage is TRBJ1-1; D is ambiguous. V was trimmed by 0 bases and J by 10 bases, leaving 12 bases between them. The germline V gene encodes CDR1 WSHSY and CDR2 SAAADI. This CDR3 spans 13 amino acids. The CDR3 loop is CASSESLKPGAFF. DNA of the CDR3: TGCGCCAGCAGTGAGTCCCTCAAACCGGGAGCTTTCTTT.

The J gene is TRBJ1-2, the V gene TRBV9; 7 bases match TRBD1. The CDR3 is 17 residues long. Germline CDR1 is SGDLS and CDR2 is YYNGEE. V lost 3 bases to trimming and J lost 3 bases; unmatched junction nucleotides: 14. CDR3 in amino acids: CASSDQSPGDSHYGYTF. The CDR3 region has the DNA TGTGCCAGCAGCGACCAGTCCCCCGGGGACAGCCACTATGGCTACACCTTC.

The V gene is TRBV6-4, the J gene TRBJ1-5; possible D gene TRBD1, 5 bases. The V gene lost 9 bases and the J gene lost 2 bases, with 14 bases spanning the gap. Germline-derived CDR1 and CDR2 are MRHNA and SNTAGT. This CDR3 contains 14 residues. The chain's CDR3 is CARKGRVGNQPQHF. The CDR3 nucleotides read TGTGCCAGGAAGGGCAGGGTTGGCAATCAGCCCCAGCATTTT.

The chain has TRBV9 and TRBJ2-7; no firm D call. The germline V and J ends were trimmed by 0 bases and 3 bases, with 10 bases remaining between them. CDR1 is SGDLS and CDR2 is YYNGEE in the germline V gene. The CDR3 runs 14 residues. The CDR3 here is CASSVAFTDYEQYF. For the CDR3, the DNA is TGTGCCAGCAGCGTAGCTTTTACAGACTACGAGCAGTACTTC.

The chain couples TRBV27 to TRBJ2-1, with 9 nucleotides matching TRBD1. J gave up 6 bases and V 4 bases, and 7 bases lay outside the gene matches. The CDR3 spans 15 residues. CDR1 is MNHEY, CDR2 SMNVEV, per germline (reference sequence). The CDR3 reads CASSYRDRASNEQFF. CDR3 coding DNA: TGTGCCAGCAGTTACCGGGACAGGGCCTCCAATGAGCAGTTCTTC.

The chain joins TRBV6-5 to TRBJ1-5; D is unresolved. This CDR3 has 13 residues. Per the germline V gene, CDR1 is MNHEY and CDR2 is SVGAGI. The ends were cut back, 7 bases at V and 3 bases at J, with 10 bases in the middle. CDR3 nucleotides: TGTGCCAGCACCCCGAGGTCCAATCAGCCCCAGCATTTT. This encodes CASTPRSNQPQHF.

This clone was detected a few times. The chain employs TRBV7-8 and TRBJ2-3; TRBD1 aligns across 8 bases. This CDR3 spans 17 amino acids. With V trimmed by 1 base and J by 6 bases, 12 bases remained unmatched. Germline CDR1 is SGHVS and CDR2 is FQNEAQ. CDR3 loop: CASSLVFAGGASDTQYF. Written as DNA, the CDR3 is TGTGCCAGCAGCTTAGTTTTTGCAGGGGGCGCATCGGATACGCAGTATTTT.

V usage is TRBV5-1 and J usage is TRBJ2-7; possibly TRBD2 for D (6 bases). This CDR3 has 14 amino acids. The V gene lost 4 bases and the J gene lost 7 bases, with 18 bases spanning the gap. The germline CDR1 and CDR2 sequences are SGHRS and YFSETQ. CDR3 region: CASSLGGTKGEQYF. The CDR3 DNA follows: TGCGCCAGCAGCCTGGGGGGAACGAAGGGGGAGCAGTACTTC.

The V and J genes are TRBV5-1 and TRBJ2-6; 8 positions agree with TRBD1. The V gene end was trimmed by 0 bases and the J gene end by 2 bases; junction bases not matched to a gene: 7. The CDR3 contains 18 residues. Germline-derived CDR1 and CDR2 are SGHRS and YFSETQ. CDR3 nucleotide sequence: TGCGCCAGCAGCTTGGAGGCAGGGGGCAGTCCTGGGGCCAACGTCCTGACTTTC. Translation: CASSLEAGGSPGANVLTF.

J is TRBJ2-2 and V is TRBV29-1; a possible D gene is TRBD1 (6 bases). With 2 bases removed from V and 2 bases from J, the gap between germline ends came to 9 bases. The CDR3 spans 14 residues. Germline-derived CDR1 and CDR2 are SQVTM and ANQGSEA. In DNA form, the CDR3 reads TGCAGCGTTGAATCACAGGGAAACACCGGGGAGCTGTTTTTT. It yields the protein CSVESQGNTGELFF.

The V and J genes are TRBV18 and TRBJ2-2; D might be TRBD1 (5 bases). Between the trimmed V and J ends, which lost 1 base and 5 bases, there was a span of 14 bases. In germline, CDR1 is KGHSH, CDR2 LQKENI. This CDR3 spans 16 amino acids. CDR3 DNA: TGTGCCAGCTCACCACTGGAGCAGGGAATTACCGGGGAGCTGTTTTTT. The encoded protein is CASSPLEQGITGELFF.

This clone was recorded only once. The V call is TRBV5-1, the J call TRBJ2-3, with D maybe TRBD2 (6 bases). The ends were cut back, 1 base at V and 10 bases at J, with 16 bases in the middle. The germline V gene encodes CDR1 SGHRS and CDR2 YFSETQ. The CDR3 sequence is 14 residues long. The CDR3 is CASSLIPTGSAQYF. The CDR3 coding sequence is TGCGCCAGCAGCTTGATTCCCACCGGGAGTGCGCAGTATTTT.

The V call is TRBV30, the J call TRBJ1-6; perhaps TRBD1 as D (6 bases). V lost 1 base and J lost 6, with 13 bases in between. The CDR3 runs 15 residues. The germline V gene has CDR1 GTSNPN and CDR2 SVGIG (reference sequence). In nucleotides, the CDR3 is TGTGCCTGGAGTGGCGAGGGGACACCTAATTCACCCCTCCACTTT. Amino acids: CAWSGEGTPNSPLHF. The whole variable domain, filled in from reference TRBV30 and TRBJ1-6, reads SQTIHQWPATLVQPVGSPLSLECTVEGTSNPNLYWYRQAAGRGLQLLFYSVGIGQISSEVPQNLSASRPQDRQFILSSKKLLLSDSGFYLCAWSGEGTPNSPLHFGNGTRLTVT.

The chain couples TRBV6-5 to TRBJ2-3; D unresolved. Trimming removed 6 bases from V and 4 bases from J, with 11 bases in between. Germline values: CDR1 MNHEY, CDR2 SVGAGI. There are 13 residues in the CDR3. The CDR3 loop is CASRESGPDTQYF. The CDR3 DNA follows: TGTGCCAGCAGAGAGTCGGGTCCAGATACGCAGTATTTT.

The chain joins TRBV6-5 to TRBJ2-5, with D maybe TRBD2 (5 bases). V lost 0 bases and J lost 1, with 9 bases in between. The CDR3 has 15 amino acids. Germline CDR1 reads MNHEY; CDR2 reads SVGAGI. The CDR3 DNA is TGTGCCAGCAGTTACTCTCCTAGCTTCCAAGAGACCCAGTACTTC. It yields the protein CASSYSPSFQETQYF.

The sample holds a few counts of this clone. The chain is built from TRBV27 and TRBJ1-2; D gene unclear. Per the germline V gene, CDR1 is MNHEY and CDR2 is SMNVEV (reference sequence). The V and J ends lost 6 bases and 7 bases respectively, with 9 bases between them. The CDR3 sequence is 11 residues long. CDR3 amino acids: CASSPSGGYTF. CDR3 DNA sequence: TGTGCCAGCAGCCCGTCGGGTGGCTACACCTTC.

The CDR3 region is CASSLGGTGVSTDTQYF. The CDR3 DNA reads TGCGCCAGCAGCTTGGGGGGGACAGGGGTAAGCACAGATACGCAGTATTTT. This sequence joins TRBV5-1 and TRBJ2-3; the match to TRBD1 covers 10 bases. The germline CDR1 and CDR2 sequences are SGHRS and YFSETQ. V trimming: 0 bases; J trimming: 0 bases; junction bases outside the gene matches: 4. CDR3 length: 17 residues.

This chain connects TRBV19 to TRBJ1-4; tentative D call: TRBD1 (5 bases). There are 16 residues in the CDR3. The germline CDR1 and CDR2 sequences are LNHDA and SQIVND (reference sequence). V was trimmed by 5 bases and J by 0 bases, leaving 13 bases between them. As DNA, the CDR3 is TGTGCCAGTAGTTATGGCGGGGGTTCAACTAATGAAAAACTGTTTTTT. Its translation: CASSYGGGSTNEKLFF. The whole variable domain, remainder taken from reference TRBV19 and TRBJ1-4, is DGGITQSPKYLFRKEGQNVTLSCEQNLNHDAMYWYRQDPGQGLRLIYYSQIVNDFQKGDIAEGYSVSREKKESFPLTVTSAQKNPTAFYLCASSYGGGSTNEKLFFGSGTQLSVL.

The table lists this clone with a few counts. The chain combines TRBV7-9 with TRBJ1-2; D perhaps matches TRBD1 (5 bases). Between the trimmed V and J ends, which lost 5 bases and 4 bases, there was a span of 14 bases. CDR1 is SEHNR, CDR2 FQNEAQ, per germline (reference sequence). The CDR3 has 14 residues. The CDR3 spells CASSPFTGSYGYTF. CDR3 nucleotides: TGTGCCAGCAGCCCCTTTACAGGTTCCTATGGCTACACCTTC.

The chain recombines TRBV5-6 with TRBJ2-3; the D is unclear. Per germline, CDR1 SGHDT and CDR2 YYEEEE. V lost 1 base, J lost 1 base, and 4 bases lay in between. The CDR3 loop spans 13 amino acids. The CDR3 is CASSLTGTDTQYF. CDR3 nucleotides: TGTGCCAGCAGCTTGACGGGCACAGATACGCAGTATTTT.

The table lists this clone with many counts. Other DNA sequences within the sample encode an identical CDR3. CDR3 in amino acids: CASSRDSYEQYF. The CDR3, as DNA: TGCGCCAGCAGCCGAGACTCCTACGAGCAGTACTTC. The chain has TRBV5-1 and TRBJ2-7; D not resolved. V was shortened by 4 bases and J by 0 bases, with 5 bases between the two germline ends. The CDR3 extends over 12 amino acids. The germline gives CDR1 SGHRS, CDR2 YFSETQ.